The 6 T cell receptor beta chains given below trace back to one sample, sequenced in a study of technical replicates of blood from a few donors. The repertoire was sequenced with immunoSEQ multiplex PCR; TCRdb's copy has only in-frame clones and lacks some. The table includes over 55,000 clones, about 95% detected once. Sequences were obtained from PBMCs. These receptor sequences come from a human donor in good health. Some clones in this sample may be carry-over from other donors' samples.

This chain connects TRBV7-9 to TRBJ2-7, with 8 bases aligning to TRBD2. Germline CDR1 and CDR2: SEHNR and FQNEAQ (reference sequence). This CDR3 comprises 13 residues. Trimming at V came to 11 bases and at J to 2 bases, leaving 8 bases not matched to a gene. The CDR3 protein is CAYSAGGPYEQYF. In DNA, the CDR3 is TGTGCCTACTCCGCGGGGGGACCCTACGAGCAGTACTTC.

This clone was detected once. The CDR3 DNA reads TGCGCCAGCAGCTTGGGAGGCGGCACTGAAGCTTTCTTT. Translating gives CASSLGGGTEAFF. The gene calls are TRBV5-1 and TRBJ1-1; D uncertain. CDR3 length: 13 residues. V was cut by 0 bases and J by 4 bases, with 7 bases left in between. Germline V gives CDR1 SGHRS, CDR2 YFSETQ.

This clone was seen once. The chain is built from TRBV7-2 and TRBJ2-5; possible D gene TRBD1, 5 bases. Germline CDR1 is SGHTA and CDR2 is FQGNSA. Deletions cut 5 bases from V and 2 bases from J, with 15 bases between. CDR3 size: 15 residues. The CDR3: CASSRITGPQETQYF. CDR3 DNA sequence: TGTGCCAGCAGCAGGATAACAGGACCTCAAGAGACCCAGTACTTC.

This chain connects TRBV10-3 to TRBJ2-7; D not certain. The CDR3 sequence is 12 residues long. Trimming pared 3 bases from V and 3 bases from J, leaving 6 bases between. Germline CDR1 and CDR2: ENHRY and SYGVKD. In DNA form, the CDR3 reads TGTGCCATCAGTGATCGGGTCTACGAGCAGTACTTC. It yields the protein CAISDRVYEQYF.

This chain connects TRBV6-6 to TRBJ2-7; D may be TRBD1 (5 bases). CDR3 length: 13 amino acids. Trimming left V 5 bases short and J 2 bases short, with 10 bases between. Germline CDR1 reads MNHNY; CDR2 reads SVGAGI (reference sequence). CDR3 loop: CASSLGETYEQYF. CDR3 nucleotide sequence: TGTGCCAGCAGTCTAGGGGAAACCTACGAGCAGTACTTC.

The V call is TRBV27, the J call TRBJ2-5; tentatively, D is TRBD1 (6 bases). CDR1 MNHEY and CDR2 SMNVEV come from the germline V gene (reference sequence). The CDR3 is made up of 15 amino acids. The ends were cut back, 2 bases at V and 5 bases at J, with 15 bases in the middle. The CDR3 DNA sequence: TGTGCCAGCAGTTTAAGCTCTGGAAGGGGGGAGACCCAGTACTTC. As protein: CASSLSSGRGETQYF.